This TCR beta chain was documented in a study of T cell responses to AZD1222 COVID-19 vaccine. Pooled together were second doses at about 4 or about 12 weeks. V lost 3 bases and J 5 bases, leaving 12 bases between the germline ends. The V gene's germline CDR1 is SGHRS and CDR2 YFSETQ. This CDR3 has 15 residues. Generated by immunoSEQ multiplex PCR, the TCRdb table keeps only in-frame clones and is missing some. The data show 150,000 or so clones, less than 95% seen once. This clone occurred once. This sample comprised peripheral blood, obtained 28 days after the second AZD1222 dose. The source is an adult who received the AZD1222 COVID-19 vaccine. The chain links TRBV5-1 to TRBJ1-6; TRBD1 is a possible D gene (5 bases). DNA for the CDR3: TGCGCCAGCAGCTCCTCGGGGGACCATAATTCACCCCTCCACTTT. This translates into CASSSSGDHNSPLHF.